This T cell receptor (beta chain) was sequenced for a study of blood T cell repertoires in COVID-19. The CDR3 spans 15 residues. V lost 3 bases, J lost 5 bases, and 6 bases stayed unmatched. Germline V gene lookup returns CDR1 SGHDN and CDR2 FVKESK. This study enrolled people aged roughly 18 to 89 from around 25 US geographic areas. Profiled with immunoSEQ multiplex PCR; TCRdb holds only in-frame clones, not every one. The sample has about 480,000 clones; 70% to 90% are singletons. V and J are TRBV14 and TRBJ2-5; 10 nucleotides align to TRBD2. This sequence originates from a woman younger than 30 with acute COVID-19. Input material: PBMCs or T cells enriched from blood (not recorded which). CDR3 sequence reads: CASSQYSGGAETQYF. The CDR3 nucleotides read TGTGCCAGCAGCCAGTACAGCGGGGGGGCCGAGACCCAGTACTTC.